This T cell receptor beta chain was documented in a study of blood T cells in healthy people across ages. This clonotype was recorded once. Primers used in a second PCR of roughly 7 to 11 cycles were a sample-barcoded 5' primer and a J-beta primer mix. TCRdb processed the 5' RACE reads anew with MiXCR; each CDR3 protein has one entry. Of around 400,000 distinct CDR3 sequences in the sample, 45% to 65% were seen once. V was clipped by 3 bases and J by 0 bases, with 8 bases between them. There are 15 residues in the CDR3. In germline, CDR1 is MDHEN, CDR2 SYDVKM. Material for sequencing was blood. V usage is TRBV28 and J usage is TRBJ1-4; D uncertain. The receptor was derived from a man in his sixties in good health. CDR3 residues: CASSFPAATNEKLFF. The CDR3 DNA sequence: TGTGCCAGCAGTTTCCCGGCGGCAACTAATGAAAAACTGTTTTTT.